Described below is a single TCR beta chain sequence and its context. The assay was immunoSEQ multiplex PCR, and TCRdb's table has in-frame clones only and misses some. The table lists roughly 24,000 clones, approximately 72% of them singletons, with less than 7.5% in the top ten. These data belong to a study of preoperative IRX-2 immunotherapy in early breast cancer. The CDR3 is made up of 15 amino acids. The V end lost 7 bases, the J end lost 4 bases, and 17 bases lay between the germline ends. Germline V gene data show CDR1 as MDHEN and CDR2 as SYDVKM. Treatment denoted: preoperative locoregional IRX-2 cytokine immunotherapy. Samples came from a phase Ib trial of preoperative locoregional IRX-2 cytokine immunotherapy.

Sequenced material: lymph node tissue, taken after IRX-2 immunotherapy. This sequence joins TRBV28 and TRBJ2-1; D is uncertain. The sequence was collected from a human donor with breast cancer. The CDR3 bases are TGTGCCAGCACCATCCCACCGGCGGATTACAATGAGCAGTTCTTC. Protein sequence: CASTIPPADYNEQFF.